This TCR beta chain was obtained from a study of shared clonotypes between healthy human individuals. Unsorted PBMCs provided DNA that was sequenced on ten immunoSEQ deep assay plates. Assay: immunoSEQ multiplex PCR; the TCRdb copy retains only in-frame clones and omits some. The profile shows approximately 500,000 clones, around 80% of them singletons. There are 16 residues in the CDR3. From germline, CDR1 is LGHNA and CDR2 YSLEER. V shed 3 bases and J 1 base; nucleotides not matched to a gene: 7. The chain has TRBV4-3 and TRBJ2-7; 9 bases agree with TRBD1. Sequencing input: PBMCs. This receptor was obtained from a woman between 40 and 55 years old in good health. Some clones in this sample may be carry-over from other donors' samples. The CDR3 is CASSQGRQGVSYEQYF. DNA for the CDR3: TGCGCCAGCAGCCAGGGCCGACAGGGGGTTTCCTACGAGCAGTACTTC.